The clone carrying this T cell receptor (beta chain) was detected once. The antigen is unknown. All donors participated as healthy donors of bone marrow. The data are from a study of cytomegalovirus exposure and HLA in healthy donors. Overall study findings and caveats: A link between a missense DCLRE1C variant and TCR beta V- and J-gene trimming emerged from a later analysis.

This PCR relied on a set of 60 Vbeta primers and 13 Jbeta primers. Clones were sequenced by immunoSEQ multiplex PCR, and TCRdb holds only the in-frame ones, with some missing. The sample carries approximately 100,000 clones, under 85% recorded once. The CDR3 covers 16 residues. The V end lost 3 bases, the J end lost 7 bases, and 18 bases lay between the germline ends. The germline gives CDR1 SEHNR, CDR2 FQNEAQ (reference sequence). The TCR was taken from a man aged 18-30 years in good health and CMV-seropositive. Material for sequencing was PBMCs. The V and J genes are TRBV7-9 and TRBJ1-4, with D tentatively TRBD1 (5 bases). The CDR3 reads CASSFLETAWGEKLFF. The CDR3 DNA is TGTGCCAGCAGCTTTCTTGAGACAGCCTGGGGTGAAAAACTGTTTTTT.